This T cell receptor (beta chain) was obtained from a study of CD8+CD57+ T cells in acquired aplastic anemia. Broader study findings: Patients and controls shared about 30 CD8+ CDR3 sequences, which appeared highly expressed in patients and within their immunodominant clones.

About this clonotype itself: Its target is not known.

Genomic DNA, serving as template, underwent TCR beta VDJ and CDR3 profiling. TCRdb redid the calling of the reads with MiXCR, one entry per CDR3 protein. Of some 130,000 distinct CDR3 sequences listed, around two fifths are singletons. The sample consisted of sorted CD4+, CD8+, or CD8+CD57+ T cells (not recorded which) from PBMCs. The TCR comes from a human donor in good health, serving as a control.

The CDR3 is CATSVGGDGGYTF. CDR3 nucleotide sequence: TGTGCCACCAGTGTGGGGGGCGACGGTGGCTACACCTTC. The chain is built from TRBV24-1 and TRBJ1-2, with TRBD1 as a possible D gene (6 bases). CDR1 and CDR2 from the germline V gene are KGHDR and SFDVKD. Trimming took off 5 bases at V and 7 bases at J, with 13 bases between the two ends. There are 13 residues in the CDR3.